Listed below are T cell receptor beta chains from one sample, sequenced in a study of blood T cell repertoires in COVID-19. The method was immunoSEQ multiplex PCR; TCRdb's version includes in-frame clones alone and lacks a portion of them. The sample holds approximately 25,000 clones, 75% to 85% seen once. Material for sequencing was peripheral blood. The receptors come from a human donor in a cohort sampled during active COVID-19. Both conserved end residues are part of each CDR3.

CDR3: CAIGTDNTGELFF; V: TRBV24-1
CDR3: CSVGGQGAQTQYF; V: TRBV29-1
CDR3: CASSQKRQTTNEKLFF; V: TRBV4-1
CDR3: CASSDPGENIQYF; V: TRBV19
CDR3: CASSEEDRRYRGVHEQYF; V: TRBV6-1
CDR3: CASRPSGQGADNTEAFF; V: TRBV12-2
CDR3: CASSPEGLAGNEQYF; V: TRBV7-8
CDR3: CASSQDGGVSGANVLTF; V: TRBV4-3
CDR3: CATRGASETQYF; V: TRBV28
CDR3: CASSFTVSGSSNEQFF; V: TRBV5-1
CDR3: CARRRGRDEQFF; V: TRBV21-1
CDR3: CASSSQWRSYGYTF; V: TRBV7-9
CDR3: CASGAFSGTGGRQPQHF; V: TRBV12-5
CDR3: CASSPNPGARETQYF; V: TRBV7-3
CDR3: CASSSGQGLWEAFF; V: TRBV7-8
CDR3: CATSPGGTSTDTQYF; V: TRBV6-6
CDR3: CASSYSPDRAYNEQFF; V: TRBV6-5
CDR3: CASSAIDGGAYEQYF; V: TRBV5-1
CDR3: CASSHRPSVGDTGELFF; V: TRBV5-1
CDR3: CASSPRDRSYEQYF; V: TRBV28
CDR3: CASGRDRGMGKTQYF; V: TRBV6-6
CDR3: CASSLEAGRGEQFF; V: TRBV7-2
CDR3: CASSTTGTPAYEQYF; V: TRBV27
CDR3: CASTSRRGQSIGELFF; V: TRBV7-9
CDR3: CASSLGDRGLSYEQYF; V: TRBV27
CDR3: CASDLASYGYTF; V: TRBV7-2
CDR3: CASSFFGEWAKNIQYF; V: TRBV28
CDR3: CASSEAENTEAFF; V: TRBV2
CDR3: CASSSDIGGTGNTIYF; V: TRBV9
CDR3: CASSSPGQGAYEQYF; V: TRBV7-9
CDR3: CASSPGQQETQYF; V: TRBV6-5
CDR3: CAIRDPGNYGYTF; V: TRBV19
CDR3: CASSQTHLKRGGLFYNEQFF; V: TRBV14
CDR3: CASSPQGRSTEAFF; V: TRBV5-4
CDR3: CASSPGTGVTGELFF; V: TRBV7-9